Listed below are T cell receptor beta chains from one sample, sequenced in a study of blood T cell repertoires in COVID-19. Here immunoSEQ multiplex PCR was the method, and the copy in TCRdb shows in-frame clones only, minus some. The table has around 250,000 clones, approximately 90% seen once. The sequenced sample consisted of PBMCs or T cells enriched from blood (not recorded which). The source is a woman aged 25 to 45 who had recovered from COVID-19. Both conserved end residues are part of each CDR3. The D gene is left open where the match is weak. Not all rows give a size; the values are once, few, many and, for expanded clones, a class.

abundance: .; d_gene: TRBD2; v_gene: TRBV27; j_gene: TRBJ2-1; CDR3aa: CASSSGLAGAPVF; CDR3nt: TGTGCCAGCAGTTCTGGACTAGCGGGAGCTCCTGTCTTC
abundance: .; d_gene: .; v_gene: TRBV28; j_gene: TRBJ1-1; CDR3aa: CASSFPDTEAFF; CDR3nt: TGTGCCAGCAGTTTCCCGGACACTGAAGCTTTCTTT
abundance: .; d_gene: .; v_gene: TRBV28; j_gene: TRBJ1-2; CDR3aa: CASSTGPGGYTF; CDR3nt: TGTGCCAGCAGTACGGGTCCCGGAGGCTACACCTTC
abundance: .; d_gene: .; v_gene: TRBV7-2; j_gene: TRBJ2-5; CDR3aa: CASSFSETQYF; CDR3nt: TGTGCCAGCAGCTTCTCTGAGACCCAGTACTTC
abundance: .; d_gene: .; v_gene: TRBV5-1; j_gene: TRBJ1-6; CDR3aa: CASSPSPGANPNSPLHF; CDR3nt: TGCGCCAGCAGCCCCTCTCCTGGGGCGAATCCAAATTCACCCCTCCACTTT
abundance: .; d_gene: .; v_gene: TRBV7-6; j_gene: TRBJ2-7; CDR3aa: CASSFQFSRSYEQYF; CDR3nt: TGTGCCAGCAGCTTTCAATTTTCTAGGTCCTACGAGCAGTACTTC
abundance: .; d_gene: .; v_gene: TRBV28; j_gene: TRBJ1-2; CDR3aa: CASSFLGAETYGYTF; CDR3nt: TGTGCCAGCAGTTTCCTGGGGGCGGAGACGTATGGCTACACCTTC
abundance: .; d_gene: .; v_gene: TRBV18; j_gene: TRBJ1-2; CDR3aa: CASSPGRSPNYGYTF; CDR3nt: TGTGCCAGCTCACCGGGGAGGTCCCCAAACTATGGCTACACCTTC
abundance: .; d_gene: .; v_gene: TRBV10-3; j_gene: TRBJ2-2; CDR3aa: CAISEKGLHTGELFF; CDR3nt: TGTGCCATCAGTGAGAAGGGACTCCACACCGGGGAGCTGTTTTTT
abundance: .; d_gene: .; v_gene: TRBV7-9; j_gene: TRBJ1-1; CDR3aa: CATRRGNTEAFF; CDR3nt: TGTGCCACCCGCAGGGGTAACACTGAAGCTTTCTTT
abundance: .; d_gene: TRBD2; v_gene: TRBV6-4; j_gene: TRBJ2-5; CDR3aa: CASSLGGTSGVRSQETQYF; CDR3nt: TGTGCCAGCAGTCTGGGCGGGACTAGCGGGGTTCGTAGCCAAGAGACCCAGTACTTC
abundance: .; d_gene: .; v_gene: TRBV20-1; j_gene: TRBJ2-5; CDR3aa: CSALTRETQYF; CDR3nt: TGCAGTGCTCTGACTCGGGAGACCCAGTACTTC
abundance: .; d_gene: .; v_gene: TRBV4-1; j_gene: TRBJ2-5; CDR3aa: CASSQDLSGHQYF; CDR3nt: TGCGCCAGCAGCCAAGATTTATCGGGACACCAGTACTTC
abundance: .; d_gene: TRBD2; v_gene: TRBV28; j_gene: TRBJ2-4; CDR3aa: CASSYLAGWAKNIQYF; CDR3nt: TGTGCCAGCAGTTATTTAGCGGGTTGGGCCAAAAACATTCAGTACTTC
abundance: once; d_gene: TRBD2; v_gene: TRBV7-2; j_gene: TRBJ2-5; CDR3aa: CASSLVSGAQETQYF; CDR3nt: TGTGCCAGCAGCTTGGTTAGCGGGGCACAAGAGACCCAGTACTTC
abundance: .; d_gene: .; v_gene: TRBV7-2; j_gene: TRBJ1-5; CDR3aa: CASSLEWAPNQPQHF; CDR3nt: TGTGCCAGCAGCTTAGAGTGGGCCCCCAATCAGCCCCAGCATTTT
abundance: .; d_gene: .; v_gene: TRBV5-1; j_gene: TRBJ1-3; CDR3aa: CASSADTSSGNTIYF; CDR3nt: TGCGCCAGCAGCGCGGACACAAGCTCTGGAAACACCATATATTTT
abundance: once; d_gene: TRBD2; v_gene: TRBV4-2; j_gene: TRBJ2-3; CDR3aa: CASSQDLGEGADTQYF; CDR3nt: TGTGCCAGCAGCCAAGATCTGGGGGAGGGCGCAGATACGCAGTATTTT
abundance: .; d_gene: .; v_gene: TRBV4-2; j_gene: TRBJ2-1; CDR3aa: CASSPVTTLDEQFF; CDR3nt: TGTGCCAGCAGCCCAGTGACAACGCTGGATGAGCAGTTCTTC
abundance: .; d_gene: .; v_gene: TRBV29-1; j_gene: TRBJ1-1; CDR3aa: CSVSGTYMNTEAFF; CDR3nt: TGCAGCGTTAGCGGGACTTACATGAACACTGAAGCTTTCTTT
abundance: once; d_gene: TRBD2; v_gene: TRBV20-1; j_gene: TRBJ2-5; CDR3aa: CSALAGETQYF; CDR3nt: TGCAGTGCTCTAGCGGGAGAGACCCAGTACTTC
abundance: .; d_gene: TRBD1; v_gene: TRBV7-2; j_gene: TRBJ1-1; CDR3aa: CASIWGTGMAFF; CDR3nt: TGTGCCAGCATCTGGGGGACAGGGATGGCTTTCTTT
abundance: .; d_gene: .; v_gene: TRBV19; j_gene: TRBJ1-1; CDR3aa: CASSNWAGNTEAFF; CDR3nt: TGTGCCAGTAGTAACTGGGCCGGGAACACTGAAGCTTTCTTT
abundance: .; d_gene: .; v_gene: TRBV28; j_gene: TRBJ1-3; CDR3aa: CASTRDNSGNTIYF; CDR3nt: TGTGCCAGCACGAGGGATAACTCTGGAAACACCATATATTTT
abundance: .; d_gene: .; v_gene: TRBV7-2; j_gene: TRBJ1-2; CDR3aa: CASPTLQGGGGYGYTF; CDR3nt: TGTGCCAGCCCAACACTTCAAGGGGGGGGAGGCTATGGCTACACCTTC
abundance: .; d_gene: .; v_gene: TRBV28; j_gene: TRBJ1-2; CDR3aa: CASSPFAPLTGHGSGYTF; CDR3nt: TGTGCCAGCAGTCCCTTCGCCCCTCTCACGGGACACGGTAGCGGCTACACCTTC
abundance: .; d_gene: TRBD1; v_gene: TRBV28; j_gene: TRBJ2-1; CDR3aa: CASSSPGQFNEQFF; CDR3nt: TGTGCCAGCAGTTCTCCGGGACAGTTCAATGAGCAGTTCTTC
abundance: .; d_gene: .; v_gene: TRBV6-2/TRBV6-3; j_gene: TRBJ2-5; CDR3aa: CASSWGGASGETQYF; CDR3nt: TGTGCCAGCAGTTGGGGCGGGGCCTCCGGAGAGACCCAGTACTTC
abundance: .; d_gene: .; v_gene: TRBV4-3; j_gene: TRBJ2-1; CDR3aa: CASSQDTYNEQFF; CDR3nt: TGCGCCAGCAGCCAAGACACCTACAATGAGCAGTTCTTC
abundance: .; d_gene: TRBD1; v_gene: TRBV4-2; j_gene: TRBJ2-3; CDR3aa: CASSLYRGRQYF; CDR3nt: TGTGCCAGCAGCCTATACAGGGGGAGGCAGTATTTT
abundance: .; d_gene: TRBD1; v_gene: TRBV7-9; j_gene: TRBJ2-6; CDR3aa: CASSKGQGAAGANVLTF; CDR3nt: TGTGCCAGCAGCAAGGGACAGGGGGCGGCTGGGGCCAACGTCCTGACTTTC
abundance: .; d_gene: .; v_gene: TRBV7-9; j_gene: TRBJ1-4; CDR3aa: CASRSELIDEKLFF; CDR3nt: TGTGCCAGCAGGTCGGAGTTAATAGATGAAAAACTGTTTTTT
abundance: .; d_gene: TRBD2; v_gene: TRBV5-1; j_gene: TRBJ2-1; CDR3aa: CASRTTGGLAGVKPYNEQFF; CDR3nt: TGCGCCAGCAGAACCACTGGGGGACTAGCGGGAGTAAAGCCCTACAATGAGCAGTTCTTC
abundance: .; d_gene: TRBD1; v_gene: TRBV5-5; j_gene: TRBJ1-1; CDR3aa: CASRLDRANTEAFF; CDR3nt: TGTGCCAGCAGGCTGGACAGGGCGAACACTGAAGCTTTCTTT
abundance: .; d_gene: .; v_gene: TRBV3-1/TRBV3-2; j_gene: TRBJ1-2; CDR3aa: CASSSLISGHYGYTF; CDR3nt: TGTGCCAGCAGCTCCCTTATTTCGGGTCACTATGGCTACACCTTC
abundance: .; d_gene: TRBD1; v_gene: TRBV4-3; j_gene: TRBJ1-3; CDR3aa: CASSHLQGDGNTIYF; CDR3nt: TGCGCCAGCAGCCACCTACAGGGGGATGGAAACACCATATATTTT
abundance: .; d_gene: TRBD1; v_gene: TRBV19; j_gene: TRBJ1-1; CDR3aa: CASSIQGAGTEAFF; CDR3nt: TGTGCCAGTAGTATTCAGGGGGCGGGGACTGAAGCTTTCTTT
abundance: .; d_gene: .; v_gene: TRBV7-2; j_gene: TRBJ2-7; CDR3aa: CASSPNLSEQYF; CDR3nt: TGTGCCAGCAGCCCTAACCTCTCGGAGCAGTACTTC
abundance: .; d_gene: .; v_gene: TRBV7-6; j_gene: TRBJ2-7; CDR3aa: CASSQSGTGPSYEQYF; CDR3nt: TGTGCCAGCAGCCAAAGCGGGACAGGCCCTTCCTACGAGCAGTACTTC
abundance: .; d_gene: TRBD1; v_gene: TRBV11-2; j_gene: TRBJ2-1; CDR3aa: CASSPTGGSSYNEQFF; CDR3nt: TGTGCCAGCAGCCCCACAGGGGGAAGCTCCTACAATGAGCAGTTCTTC
abundance: once; d_gene: .; v_gene: TRBV28; j_gene: TRBJ1-2; CDR3aa: CASDKRKGVGSNYGYTF; CDR3nt: TGTGCCAGCGATAAGCGAAAAGGGGTGGGGTCTAACTATGGCTACACCTTC
abundance: .; d_gene: .; v_gene: TRBV30; j_gene: TRBJ1-2; CDR3aa: CAWSVSHNYGYTF; CDR3nt: TGTGCCTGGAGTGTATCCCATAACTATGGCTACACCTTC
abundance: .; d_gene: .; v_gene: TRBV6-2/TRBV6-3; j_gene: TRBJ2-7; CDR3aa: CASSSSGSVEQYF; CDR3nt: TGTGCCAGCAGTTCGTCAGGGTCGGTCGAGCAGTACTTC
abundance: .; d_gene: TRBD1; v_gene: TRBV13; j_gene: TRBJ1-3; CDR3aa: CASSLDLGTGTGNTIYF; CDR3nt: TGTGCCAGCAGCTTAGACCTAGGGACAGGGACTGGAAACACCATATATTTT
abundance: few; d_gene: .; v_gene: TRBV30; j_gene: TRBJ2-2; CDR3aa: CAWSKLGGGELFF; CDR3nt: TGTGCCTGGAGCAAACTGGGAGGCGGGGAGCTGTTTTTT
abundance: .; d_gene: .; v_gene: TRBV7-3; j_gene: TRBJ2-2; CDR3aa: CASSLEGNGELFF; CDR3nt: TGTGCCAGCAGCTTGGAGGGGAACGGGGAGCTGTTTTTT
abundance: .; d_gene: TRBD1; v_gene: TRBV28; j_gene: TRBJ2-7; CDR3aa: CASSSGQSIYEQYF; CDR3nt: TGTGCCAGCTCCTCGGGACAGAGTATCTACGAGCAGTACTTC
abundance: .; d_gene: .; v_gene: TRBV3-1/TRBV3-2; j_gene: TRBJ1-6; CDR3aa: CASSQEGLLNSPLHF; CDR3nt: TGTGCCAGCAGCCAAGAGGGACTGTTAAATTCACCCCTCCACTTT